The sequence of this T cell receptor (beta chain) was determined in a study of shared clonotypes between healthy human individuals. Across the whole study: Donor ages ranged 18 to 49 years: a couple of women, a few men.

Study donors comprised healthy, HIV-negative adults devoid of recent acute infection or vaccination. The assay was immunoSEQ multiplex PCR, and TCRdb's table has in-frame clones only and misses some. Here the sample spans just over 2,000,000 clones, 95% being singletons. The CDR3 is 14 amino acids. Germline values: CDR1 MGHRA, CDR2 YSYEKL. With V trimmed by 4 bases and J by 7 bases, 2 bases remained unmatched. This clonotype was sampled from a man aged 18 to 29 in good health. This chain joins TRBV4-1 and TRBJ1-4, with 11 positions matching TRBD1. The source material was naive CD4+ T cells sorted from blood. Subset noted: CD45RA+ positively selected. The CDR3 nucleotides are TGCGCCAGCAGCCGAGGACAGGGGGCTGAAAAACTGTTTTTT. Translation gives CASSRGQGAEKLFF.